This T cell receptor (beta chain) was observed in a study of shared clonotypes between healthy human individuals. Each PCR replicate from the sorted subsets contained about 180 ng DNA, which is about 31,000 T cell genomes. Produced via immunoSEQ multiplex PCR; TCRdb's table is partial and in-frame only. The sample holds a few million clones, around 95% seen once. The V segment lost 1 base and the J segment 0 bases; nucleotides outside the gene matches: 3. CDR1 and CDR2 from the germline V gene are SGHNT and YENEEA. The length of the CDR3 is 15 residues. Negatively enriched CD4+ T cells were divided by CD45RA into naive and memory.

The chain links TRBV11-3 to TRBJ2-7; the match to TRBD2 covers 7 bases. This sequence was found in a man younger than 30 in good health. The sequenced material came from naive CD4+ T cells sorted from blood. Subset described: CD45RA+ positively selected. CDR3 loop: CASSLGGGSSYEQYF. The CDR3 region has the DNA TGTGCCAGCAGCTTAGGGGGAGGGAGCTCCTACGAGCAGTACTTC.